This T cell receptor beta chain comes out of a study of preoperative IRX-2 immunotherapy in early breast cancer. Profiling relied on immunoSEQ multiplex PCR, and the TCRdb table lists in-frame clones only, not all of them. In the table there are roughly 13,000 clones, around 90% of which are singletons. As for treatment: preoperative locoregional IRX-2 cytokine immunotherapy. Patients received preoperative, locoregional IRX-2 cytokine immunotherapy in a phase Ib study. The sequence was collected from a human donor with breast cancer. Sample collection was performed from a patient treated with IRX-2 immunotherapy.

The CDR3 sequence: CASSWGDENTEAFF. CDR3 sequence (DNA): TGTGCCAGCAGTTGGGGCGATGAGAACACTGAAGCTTTCTTT. J is TRBJ1-1 and V is TRBV11-1; the D gene is possibly TRBD1 (5 bases). V was pared by 6 bases and J by 1 base, with 12 bases between. Germline lookup yields CDR1 SGHAT and CDR2 FQDESV (reference sequence). The CDR3 is 14 residues long.